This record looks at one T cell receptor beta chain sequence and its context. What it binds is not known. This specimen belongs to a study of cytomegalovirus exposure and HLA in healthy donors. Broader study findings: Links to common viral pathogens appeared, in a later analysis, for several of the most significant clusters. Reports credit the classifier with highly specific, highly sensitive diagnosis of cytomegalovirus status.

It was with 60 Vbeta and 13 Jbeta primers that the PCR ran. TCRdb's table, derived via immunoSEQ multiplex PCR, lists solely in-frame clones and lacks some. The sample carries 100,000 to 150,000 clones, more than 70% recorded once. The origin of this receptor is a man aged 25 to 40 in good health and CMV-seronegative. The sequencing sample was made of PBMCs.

The CDR3 is CASSIDVWRGLESPLHF. DNA for the CDR3: TGTGCCAGTAGTATAGATGTTTGGCGGGGGCTGGAATCACCCCTCCACTTT. V and J are TRBV19 and TRBJ1-6; tentatively, D is TRBD1 (6 bases). This CDR3 has 17 amino acids. Germline V gene data show CDR1 as LNHDA and CDR2 as SQIVND (reference sequence). V gave up 0 bases and J gave up 10 bases, with 19 bases separating them.